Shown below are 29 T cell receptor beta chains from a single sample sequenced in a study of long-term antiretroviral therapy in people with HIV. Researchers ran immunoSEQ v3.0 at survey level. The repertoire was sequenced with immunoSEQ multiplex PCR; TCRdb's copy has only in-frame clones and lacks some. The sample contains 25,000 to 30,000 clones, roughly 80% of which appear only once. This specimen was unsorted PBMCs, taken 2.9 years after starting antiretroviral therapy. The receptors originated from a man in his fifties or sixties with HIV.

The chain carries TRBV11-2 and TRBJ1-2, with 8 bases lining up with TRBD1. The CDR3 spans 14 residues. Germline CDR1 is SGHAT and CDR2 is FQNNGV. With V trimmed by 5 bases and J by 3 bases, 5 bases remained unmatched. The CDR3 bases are TGTGCCAGCAGCGCCTACAGGGGGGACTATGGCTACACCTTC. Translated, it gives CASSAYRGDYGYTF.

The DNA for the CDR3 is TGTGCCAGCAGCGTAGCCGCGACAGGTGACACTGAAGCTTTCTTT. Protein: CASSVAATGDTEAFF. The gene calls are TRBV9 and TRBJ1-1, with D tentatively TRBD1 (6 bases). V shed 0 bases and J shed 3 bases, with 12 bases lying between them. Looked up from germline, CDR1 is SGDLS and CDR2 is YYNGEE. This CDR3 spans 15 amino acids.

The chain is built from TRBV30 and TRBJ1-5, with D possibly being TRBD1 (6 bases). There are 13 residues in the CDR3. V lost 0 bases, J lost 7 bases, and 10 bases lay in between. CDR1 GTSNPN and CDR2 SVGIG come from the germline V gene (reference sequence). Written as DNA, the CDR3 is TGTGCCTGGAGTGTACAGGGTGAACAGCCCCAGCATTTT. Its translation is CAWSVQGEQPQHF.

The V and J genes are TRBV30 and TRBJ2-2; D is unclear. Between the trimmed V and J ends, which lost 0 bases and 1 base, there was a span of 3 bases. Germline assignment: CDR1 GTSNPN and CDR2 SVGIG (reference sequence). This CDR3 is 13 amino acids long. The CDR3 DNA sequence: TGTGCCTGGAGTGTACAGAACACCGGGGAGCTGTTTTTT. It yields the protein CAWSVQNTGELFF.

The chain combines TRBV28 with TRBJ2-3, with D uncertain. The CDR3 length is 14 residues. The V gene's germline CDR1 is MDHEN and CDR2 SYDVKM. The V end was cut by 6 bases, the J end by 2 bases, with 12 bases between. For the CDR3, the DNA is TGTGCCAGCAGGCTGACATCTTCCACAGATACGCAGTATTTT. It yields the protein CASRLTSSTDTQYF.

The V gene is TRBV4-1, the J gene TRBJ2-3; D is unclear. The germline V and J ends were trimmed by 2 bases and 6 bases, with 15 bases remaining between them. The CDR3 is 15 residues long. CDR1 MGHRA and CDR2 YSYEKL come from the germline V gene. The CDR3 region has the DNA TGCGCCAGCAGCCAATTACCAAGGGCGGCGGATACGCAGTATTTT. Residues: CASSQLPRAADTQYF.

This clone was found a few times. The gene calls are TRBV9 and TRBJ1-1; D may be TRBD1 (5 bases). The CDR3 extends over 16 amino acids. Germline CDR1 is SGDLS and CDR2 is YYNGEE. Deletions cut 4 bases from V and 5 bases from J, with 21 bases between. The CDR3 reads CASSPLGSGQGTEAFF. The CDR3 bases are TGTGCCAGCAGCCCACTCGGGTCGGGGCAGGGAACTGAAGCTTTCTTT.

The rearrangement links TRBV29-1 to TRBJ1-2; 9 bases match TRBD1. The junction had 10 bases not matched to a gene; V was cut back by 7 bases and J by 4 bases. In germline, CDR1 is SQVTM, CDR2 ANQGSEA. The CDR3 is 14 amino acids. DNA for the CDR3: TGCAGCGCCAGCATGACAGGGGGATTCTATGGCTACACCTTC. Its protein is CSASMTGGFYGYTF.

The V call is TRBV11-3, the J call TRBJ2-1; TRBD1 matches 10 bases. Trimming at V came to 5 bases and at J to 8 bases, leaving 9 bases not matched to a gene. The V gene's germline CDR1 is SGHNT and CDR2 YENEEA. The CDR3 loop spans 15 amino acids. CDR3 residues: CASSPRTGGMYEQFF. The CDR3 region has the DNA TGTGCCAGCAGCCCTAGGACAGGGGGTATGTATGAGCAGTTCTTC.

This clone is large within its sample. The CDR3 coding sequence is TGTGCCAGCAGTTGGACAGCGGGAGAGCAGTACTTC. This sequence encodes CASSWTAGEQYF. This chain uses TRBV2 with TRBJ2-7; D may be TRBD2 (7 bases). The CDR3 spans 12 residues. CDR1 SNHLY and CDR2 FYNNEI come from the germline V gene. Trimming cost V 5 bases and J 7 bases, with 12 bases left between them.

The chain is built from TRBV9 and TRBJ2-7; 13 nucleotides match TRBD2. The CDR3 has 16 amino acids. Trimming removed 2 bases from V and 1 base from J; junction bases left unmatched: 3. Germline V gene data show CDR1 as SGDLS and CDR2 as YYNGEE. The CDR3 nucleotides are TGTGCCAGCAGCGTCACTAGCGGGGGGGCATCCTACGAGCAGTACTTC. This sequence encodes CASSVTSGGASYEQYF.

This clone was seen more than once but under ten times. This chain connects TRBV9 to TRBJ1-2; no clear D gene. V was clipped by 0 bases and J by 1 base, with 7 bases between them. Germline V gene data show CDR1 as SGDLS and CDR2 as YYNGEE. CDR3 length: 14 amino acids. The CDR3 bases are TGTGCCAGCAGCGTAGCTGGCAGTAACTATGGCTACACCTTC. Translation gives CASSVAGSNYGYTF.

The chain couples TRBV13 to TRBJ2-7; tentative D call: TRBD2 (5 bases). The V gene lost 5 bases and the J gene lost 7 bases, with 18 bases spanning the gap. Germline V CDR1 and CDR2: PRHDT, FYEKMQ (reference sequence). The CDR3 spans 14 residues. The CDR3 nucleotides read TGTGCCAGCAGCCCAACTAGGGCGTCGGATGAGCAGTACTTC. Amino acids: CASSPTRASDEQYF.

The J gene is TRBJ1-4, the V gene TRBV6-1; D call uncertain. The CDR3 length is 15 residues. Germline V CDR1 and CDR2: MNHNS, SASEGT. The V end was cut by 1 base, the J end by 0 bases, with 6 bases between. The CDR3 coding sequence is TGTGCCAGCAGTGAAGGAAGGGCAACTAATGAAAAACTGTTTTTT. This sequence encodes CASSEGRATNEKLFF.

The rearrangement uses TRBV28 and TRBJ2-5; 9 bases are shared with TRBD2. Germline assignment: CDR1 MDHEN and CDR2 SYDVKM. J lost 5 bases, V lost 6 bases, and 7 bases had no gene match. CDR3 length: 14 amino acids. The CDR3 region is CASRRGGPVETQYF. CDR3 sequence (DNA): TGTGCCAGCAGGCGGGGGGGCCCAGTCGAGACCCAGTACTTC.

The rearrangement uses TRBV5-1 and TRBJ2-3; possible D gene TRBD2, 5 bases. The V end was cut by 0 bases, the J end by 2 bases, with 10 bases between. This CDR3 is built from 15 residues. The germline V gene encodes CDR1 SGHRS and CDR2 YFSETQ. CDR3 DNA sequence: TGCGCCAGCAGCTTGGCCGTGACTACCACAGATACGCAGTATTTT. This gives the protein CASSLAVTTTDTQYF. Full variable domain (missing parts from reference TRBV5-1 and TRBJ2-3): KAGVTQTPRYLIKTRGQQVTLSCSPISGHRSVSWYQQTPGQGLQFLFEYFSETQRNKGNFPGRFSGRQFSNSRSEMNVSTLELGDSALYLCASSLAVTTTDTQYFGPGTRLTVL.

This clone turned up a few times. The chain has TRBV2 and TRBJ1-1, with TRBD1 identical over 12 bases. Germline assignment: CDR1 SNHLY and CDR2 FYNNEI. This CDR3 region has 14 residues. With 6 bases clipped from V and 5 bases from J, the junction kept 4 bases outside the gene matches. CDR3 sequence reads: CASRGQGALTEAFF. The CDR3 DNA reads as TGTGCCAGCAGGGGACAGGGGGCGCTAACTGAAGCTTTCTTT.

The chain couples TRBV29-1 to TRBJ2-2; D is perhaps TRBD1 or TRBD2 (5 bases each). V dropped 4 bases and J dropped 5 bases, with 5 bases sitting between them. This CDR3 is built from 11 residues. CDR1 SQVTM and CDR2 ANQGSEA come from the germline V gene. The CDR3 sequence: CSVGGTGELFF. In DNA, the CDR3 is TGCAGCGTTGGGGGGACCGGGGAGCTGTTTTTT.

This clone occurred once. CDR3 amino acids: CASSSREAGELFF. The CDR3 DNA reads as TGTGCCAGCAGCTCTAGGGAGGCCGGGGAGCTGTTTTTT. J is TRBJ2-2 and V is TRBV7-9; maybe TRBD2 (6 bases). This CDR3 contains 13 residues. CDR1 and CDR2 from the germline V gene are SEHNR and FQNEAQ (reference sequence). Trimming pared 4 bases from V and 6 bases from J, leaving 9 bases between.

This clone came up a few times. CDR3 nucleotide sequence: TGCGCCAGCAGCCGACAGGAATTCTCTGGAAACACCATATATTTT. Protein sequence: CASSRQEFSGNTIYF. V gene TRBV4-1 combines with J gene TRBJ1-3; D is possibly TRBD1 (6 bases). CDR3 length equals 15 residues. Germline V CDR1 and CDR2: MGHRA, YSYEKL. The V end was cut by 4 bases, the J end by 0 bases, with 10 bases between.

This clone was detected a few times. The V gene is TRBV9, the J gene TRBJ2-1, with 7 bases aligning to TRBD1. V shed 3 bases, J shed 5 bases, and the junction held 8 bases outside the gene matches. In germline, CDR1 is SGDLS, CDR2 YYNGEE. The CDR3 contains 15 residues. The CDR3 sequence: CASSERGQTHNEQFF. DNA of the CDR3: TGTGCCAGCAGCGAGAGGGGACAGACACACAATGAGCAGTTCTTC.

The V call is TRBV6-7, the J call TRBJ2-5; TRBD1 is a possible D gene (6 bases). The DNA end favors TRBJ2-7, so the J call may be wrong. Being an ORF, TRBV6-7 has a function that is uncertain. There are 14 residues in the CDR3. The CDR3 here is CASSSLGTTYEQYF. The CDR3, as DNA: TGTGCCAGCAGTTCCCTCGGGACAACCTACGAGCAGTACTTC.

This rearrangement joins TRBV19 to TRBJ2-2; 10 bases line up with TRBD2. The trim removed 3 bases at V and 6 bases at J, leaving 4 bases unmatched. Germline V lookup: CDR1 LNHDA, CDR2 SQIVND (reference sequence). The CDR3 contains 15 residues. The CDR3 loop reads CASSISGGLAGELFF. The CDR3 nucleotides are TGTGCCAGTAGTATTAGCGGGGGGCTGGCCGGGGAGCTGTTTTTT. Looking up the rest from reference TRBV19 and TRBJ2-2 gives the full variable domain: DGGITQSPKYLFRKEGQNVTLSCEQNLNHDAMYWYRQDPGQGLRLIYYSQIVNDFQKGDIAEGYSVSREKKESFPLTVTSAQKNPTAFYLCASSISGGLAGELFFGEGSRLTVL.

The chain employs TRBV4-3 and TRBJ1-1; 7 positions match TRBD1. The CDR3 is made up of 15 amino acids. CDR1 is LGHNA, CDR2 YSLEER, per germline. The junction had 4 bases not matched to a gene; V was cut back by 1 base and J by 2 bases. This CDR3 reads CASSQADRSNTEAFF. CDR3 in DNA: TGCGCCAGCAGCCAAGCGGACAGGAGCAACACTGAAGCTTTCTTT.

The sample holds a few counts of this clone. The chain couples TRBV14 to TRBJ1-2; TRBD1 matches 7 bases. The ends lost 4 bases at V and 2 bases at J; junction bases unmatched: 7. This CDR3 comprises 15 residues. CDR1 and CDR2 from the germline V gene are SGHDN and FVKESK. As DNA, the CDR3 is TGTGCCAGCAGCCGACTCAAGACAGGGAACTATGGCTACACCTTC. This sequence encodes CASSRLKTGNYGYTF. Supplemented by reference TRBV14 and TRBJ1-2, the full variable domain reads EAGVTQFPSHSVIEKGQTVTLRCDPISGHDNLYWYRRVMGKEIKFLLHFVKESKQDESGMPNNRFLAERTGGTYSTLKVQPAELEDSGVYFCASSRLKTGNYGYTFGSGTRLTVV.

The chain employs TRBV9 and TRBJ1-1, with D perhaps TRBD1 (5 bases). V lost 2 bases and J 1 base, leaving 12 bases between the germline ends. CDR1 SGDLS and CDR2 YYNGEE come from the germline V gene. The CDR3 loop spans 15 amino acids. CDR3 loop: CASSVTGLQNTEAFF. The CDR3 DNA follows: TGTGCCAGCAGCGTCACAGGACTGCAGAACACTGAAGCTTTCTTT.

The CDR3 here is CASSITGGGRNIQYF. CDR3 DNA sequence: TGTGCCAGTAGTATCACAGGAGGGGGGAGAAACATTCAGTACTTC. The V gene is TRBV19, the J gene TRBJ2-4; D may be TRBD1 or TRBD2 (6 bases each). Germline V lookup: CDR1 LNHDA, CDR2 SQIVND (reference sequence). The CDR3 is 15 residues long. V was pared by 3 bases and J by 6 bases, with 15 bases between.

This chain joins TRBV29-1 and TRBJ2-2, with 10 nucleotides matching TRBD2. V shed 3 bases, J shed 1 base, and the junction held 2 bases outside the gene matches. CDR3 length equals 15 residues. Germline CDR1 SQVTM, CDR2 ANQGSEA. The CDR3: CSVEVAGGNTGELFF. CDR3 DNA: TGCAGCGTTGAGGTAGCGGGGGGGAACACCGGGGAGCTGTTTTTT.

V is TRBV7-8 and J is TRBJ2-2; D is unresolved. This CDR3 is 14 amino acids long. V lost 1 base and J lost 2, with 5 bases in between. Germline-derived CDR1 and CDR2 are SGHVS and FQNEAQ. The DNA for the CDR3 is TGTGCCAGCAGCTTAGGCCACAACACCGGGGAGCTGTTTTTT. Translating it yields CASSLGHNTGELFF.